Reported below is one T cell receptor beta chain. The sample is drawn from a study of T cell changes during pregnancy in multiple sclerosis. Clones were read by immunoSEQ multiplex PCR, and TCRdb kept only the in-frame ones, dropping some. Of approximately 82,000 clones detected, just over 90% appear once; the ten largest clones hold about 0.45%. CDR1 and CDR2 (germline): MNHNS, SASEGT. Trimming left V 6 bases short and J 4 bases short, with 18 bases between. The CDR3 spans 15 residues. This receptor was taken from a female donor with multiple sclerosis, enrolled in a pregnancy study. Sequencing used CD4+ T cells from peripheral blood mononuclear cells, obtained in the second trimester of pregnancy. This chain connects TRBV6-1 to TRBJ1-2; tentative D call: TRBD1 (6 bases). The CDR3 nucleotides are TGTGCCAGCAGCGTCAGCGGGGGCGATGCCTATGGCTACACCTTC. The encoded protein is CASSVSGGDAYGYTF.